Listed below are T cell receptor beta chains from one sample, sequenced in a study of blood T cell repertoires in COVID-19. Sequenced by immunoSEQ multiplex PCR; TCRdb stores in-frame clones only, minus some. The profile shows around 190,000 clones, 75% to 90% of them singletons. Sequencing was performed on PBMCs or T cells enriched from blood (not recorded which). These receptors were taken from a man in his forties who had recovered from COVID-19. CDR3s include the opening cysteine and the closing phenylalanine or tryptophan. D genes are given only for firm matches. Clone size is shown for a subset of rows, as once, few, many or a class of expanded clone.

TRBJ1-1 | NA | TRBV5-1 | NA | CASSWGRGHMNTEAFF | TGCGCCAGCAGCTGGGGCCGGGGACACATGAACACTGAAGCTTTCTTT
TRBJ1-2 | TRBD1 | TRBV7-9 | NA | CASSFPTGNGYTF | TGTGCCAGCAGCTTCCCGACAGGGAATGGCTACACCTTC
TRBJ1-2 | NA | TRBV4-2 | NA | CASSQDTGGFNYGYTF | TGTGCCAGCAGCCAAGATACGGGGGGTTTTAACTATGGCTACACCTTC
TRBJ1-2 | NA | TRBV7-8 | once | CASSLAITGTYGYTF | TGTGCCAGCAGCTTAGCGATCACAGGCACCTATGGCTACACCTTC
TRBJ1-5 | NA | TRBV4-1 | NA | CASRPTLGGAHQPQHF | TGCGCCAGCAGACCGACCTTAGGGGGGGCTCATCAGCCCCAGCATTTT
TRBJ1-2 | TRBD1 | TRBV16 | NA | CASSPTTGGRGYTF | TGTGCCAGCAGCCCTACGACAGGGGGAAGAGGCTACACCTTC
TRBJ2-1 | NA | TRBV21-1 | NA | CASSKEGAGRSTYNEQFF | TGTGCCAGCAGCAAAGAGGGAGCGGGAAGGTCGACGTACAATGAGCAGTTCTTC
TRBJ1-2 | NA | TRBV12-1 | NA | CASSPQGEENGYTF | TGTGCCAGCAGCCCACAGGGGGAAGAGAATGGCTACACCTTC
TRBJ2-1 | NA | TRBV28 | NA | CASSFSPEAGWIEQFF | TGTGCCAGCAGTTTCTCCCCCGAGGCAGGGTGGATTGAGCAGTTCTTC
TRBJ2-3 | NA | TRBV3-1/TRBV3-2 | NA | CASSQEVGGTDTQYF | TGTGCCAGCAGCCAAGAAGTGGGGGGAACAGATACGCAGTATTTT
TRBJ2-5 | NA | TRBV5-1 | once | CASSLQGRRGETQYF | TGCGCCAGCAGCCTGCAGGGGCGAAGAGGAGAGACCCAGTACTTC
TRBJ1-5 | NA | TRBV6-5 | NA | CASRSNVGNQPQHF | TGTGCCAGCAGGAGCAATGTAGGCAATCAGCCCCAGCATTTT
TRBJ1-1 | TRBD1 | TRBV2 | NA | CASLRWDRGITEAFF | TGTGCCAGCTTAAGATGGGACAGGGGAATTACGGAAGCTTTCTTT
TRBJ1-2 | NA | TRBV29-1 | NA | CSVQGSGGYTF | TGCAGCGTGCAGGGCAGTGGTGGCTACACCTTC
TRBJ2-2 | NA | TRBV5-1 | NA | CASSLVLAGELFF | TGCGCCAGCAGCTTGGTCCTAGCCGGGGAGCTGTTTTTT
TRBJ1-1 | NA | TRBV10-1 | NA | CASSQGPRTEAFF | TGCGCCAGCAGTCAGGGGCCGCGCACTGAAGCTTTCTTT
TRBJ2-2 | TRBD1 | TRBV7-8 | NA | CASSSQTGGFNTGELFF | TGTGCCAGCAGCTCTCAAACAGGGGGCTTCAACACCGGGGAGCTGTTTTTT
TRBJ2-7 | TRBD1 | TRBV7-2 | few | CASSPAPGQGGSQYF | TGTGCCAGCAGCCCAGCCCCCGGACAGGGAGGTTCGCAGTACTTC
TRBJ2-1 | NA | TRBV9 | NA | CASSVVGSSYNEQFF | TGTGCCAGCAGCGTAGTGGGGAGCTCCTACAATGAGCAGTTCTTC
TRBJ2-5 | TRBD2 | TRBV3-1/TRBV3-2 | NA | CAIKRDSEETQYF | TGTGCCATAAAGCGGGACTCCGAAGAGACCCAGTACTTC
TRBJ2-2 | NA | TRBV7-8 | NA | CASSRDPTGPRTGELFF | TGTGCCAGCAGCCGAGACCCGACAGGCCCTAGGACCGGGGAGCTGTTTTTT
TRBJ1-2 | TRBD1 | TRBV3-1/TRBV3-2 | NA | CASSQSRTGGEYGYTF | TGTGCCAGCAGCCAATCACGGACAGGCGGGGAATATGGCTACACCTTC
TRBJ2-3 | NA | TRBV30 | few | CAWRESSGTRTDTQYF | TGTGCCTGGAGAGAATCCTCCGGGACACGCACAGATACGCAGTATTTT
TRBJ1-4 | NA | TRBV6-5 | NA | CASIRMEGEKLFF | TGTGCCAGCATTCGGATGGAGGGTGAAAAACTGTTTTTT
TRBJ2-1 | NA | TRBV10-1 | NA | CASSGGQFLEQFF | TGCGCCAGCAGTGGAGGGCAGTTCCTTGAGCAGTTCTTC
TRBJ2-5 | NA | TRBV10-1 | once | CASSRGGTQETQYF | TGCGCCAGCTCCCGGGGTGGTACCCAAGAGACCCAGTACTTC
TRBJ1-1 | TRBD1 | TRBV3-1/TRBV3-2 | NA | CASSQEVTGRTEAFF | TGTGCCAGCAGCCAAGAAGTGACAGGGAGGACTGAAGCTTTCTTT
TRBJ2-7 | TRBD1 | TRBV7-9 | NA | CASSPPRDRASYEQYF | TGTGCCAGCAGCCCGCCCCGGGACAGGGCCTCCTACGAGCAGTACTTC
TRBJ2-7 | TRBD2 | TRBV5-1 | NA | CASSFAQRGPSYEQYF | TGCGCCAGCAGCTTTGCCCAGCGGGGACCTTCCTACGAGCAGTACTTC
TRBJ1-6 | TRBD1 | TRBV10-3 | NA | CAIRRDSHNSPLHF | TGTGCCATCAGGAGGGACAGCCATAATTCACCCCTCCACTTT
TRBJ2-2 | TRBD1 | TRBV29-1 | NA | CSVTRTGDTGELFF | TGCAGCGTGACAAGGACAGGGGACACCGGGGAGCTGTTTTTT
TRBJ1-2 | TRBD1 | TRBV19 | NA | CASNRPGTGNPGYTF | TGTGCCAGTAACCGTCCCGGGACAGGGAATCCTGGCTACACCTTC
TRBJ2-1 | NA | TRBV7-9 | few | CASSKVGAAGAYNEQFF | TGTGCCAGCAGCAAAGTTGGGGCTGCGGGGGCTTACAATGAGCAGTTCTTC
TRBJ2-1 | NA | TRBV7-8 | NA | CASCLEEPTRLSEQFF | TGTGCCAGCTGCTTAGAGGAACCTACGCGACTCAGTGAGCAGTTCTTC
TRBJ2-7 | TRBD1 | TRBV24-1 | NA | CATSDFGTGASEQYF | TGTGCCACCAGTGATTTTGGGACAGGGGCTTCAGAGCAGTACTTC
TRBJ1-1 | NA | TRBV30 | once | CAWIRQMNTEAFF | TGTGCCTGGATAAGACAGATGAACACTGAAGCTTTCTTT
TRBJ2-3 | NA | TRBV10-2 | NA | CASSEARGTSTDTQYF | TGCGCCAGCAGTGAGGCCCGGGGGACTAGCACAGATACGCAGTATTTT
TRBJ2-5 | TRBD2 | TRBV7-2 | NA | CASSLGLILAGDRETQYF | TGTGCCAGCAGCTTAGGCTTAATACTAGCGGGGGACCGAGAGACCCAGTACTTC
TRBJ2-3 | NA | TRBV3-1/TRBV3-2 | NA | CASSHGGGGDTQYF | TGTGCCAGCAGCCACGGAGGGGGGGGAGATACGCAGTATTTT
TRBJ1-1 | NA | TRBV11-2 | NA | CASSLDPESEAFF | TGTGCCAGCAGCTTAGATCCGGAGAGTGAAGCTTTCTTT
TRBJ1-1 | TRBD1 | TRBV19 | NA | CASSPTPGQGANTEAFF | TGTGCCAGTAGTCCCACCCCGGGACAGGGGGCAAACACTGAAGCTTTCTTT
TRBJ1-1 | TRBD1 | TRBV7-8 | few | CASSPGGRGTEAFF | TGTGCCAGCAGCCCAGGGGGCCGAGGGACTGAAGCTTTCTTT
TRBJ2-5 | NA | TRBV11-3 | NA | CASSNTQETQYF | TGTGCCAGCAGTAATACTCAAGAGACCCAGTACTTC
TRBJ2-1 | NA | TRBV15 | medium-sized | CATSRDLVLRGNEQFF | TGTGCCACCAGCAGAGATCTGGTGCTGCGCGGGAATGAGCAGTTCTTC
TRBJ1-2 | TRBD1 | TRBV4-1 | NA | CASSQMTGLNYGYTF | TGCGCCAGCAGCCAAATGACAGGGCTCAACTATGGCTACACCTTC
TRBJ2-7 | NA | TRBV29-1 | NA | CSGAGNVYEQYF | TGCAGCGGTGCAGGGAATGTATACGAGCAGTACTTC
TRBJ1-5 | NA | TRBV21-1 | NA | CASSKLGQAAEPQHF | TGTGCCAGCAGCAAACTCGGACAGGCCGCGGAGCCCCAGCATTTT
TRBJ1-2 | TRBD1 | TRBV10-3 | NA | CAIRPQGAKDGYTF | TGTGCCATCAGGCCCCAGGGGGCGAAGGATGGCTACACCTTC
TRBJ2-7 | TRBD2 | TRBV11-2 | NA | CASSFHGGGRYEQYF | TGTGCCAGCAGCTTTCACGGGGGGGGGCGGTACGAGCAGTACTTC
TRBJ1-2 | NA | TRBV29-1 | NA | CSVDDSPFYGYTF | TGCAGCGTTGATGACAGTCCCTTCTATGGCTACACCTTC
TRBJ2-3 | TRBD2 | TRBV19 | NA | CASSVGRIPDTQYF | TGTGCCAGTAGTGTCGGGAGGATACCAGATACGCAGTATTTT
TRBJ1-5 | NA | TRBV30 | NA | CAWSRGWVVNQPQHF | TGTGCCTGGAGTAGAGGGTGGGTGGTCAATCAGCCCCAGCATTTT